One and the same sample provided the 3 T cell receptor beta chains below, sequenced in a study of blood T cells in healthy people across ages. A J-beta primer mix and a sample-barcoded 5' primer were used in a second PCR of about 6 to 12 cycles. TCRdb re-called the 5' RACE reads through MiXCR, storing one row per CDR3 protein. The table shows 1.5 million to 2 million distinct CDR3 sequences, with about 50% occurring only once. Material for sequencing was blood. The receptors come from a woman aged 40 to 49 in good health.

This clonotype has a handful of counts. The gene calls are TRBV7-3 and TRBJ2-7; D might be TRBD2 (5 bases). TRBJ2-5 explains the end of the DNA better; the J call may be wrong. Germline loops: CDR1 SGHTA, CDR2 FQGTGA. This CDR3 has 14 residues. The CDR3 is CASSLTLGSRTQYF. The DNA for the CDR3 is TGTGCCAGCAGCTTAACGTTGGGGAGCCGGACCCAGTACTTC.

The table lists this clonotype with a few counts. The chain has TRBV11-2 and TRBJ2-1; 16 nucleotides align to TRBD2. Germline V lookup: CDR1 SGHAT, CDR2 FQNNGV. The V gene end was trimmed by 1 base and the J gene end by 7 bases; junction bases not matched to a gene: 25. The CDR3 is made up of 24 amino acids. CDR3 nucleotides: TGTGCCAGCAGCTTAGGGGGACTAGCGGGGGGGCACTGCCTTTTATTAAACAATTCGAATGAGCAGTTCTTC. This encodes CASSLGGLAGGHCLLLNNSNEQFF.

The J gene is TRBJ2-5, the V gene TRBV24-1; 9 positions agree with TRBD2. Germline values: CDR1 KGHDR, CDR2 SFDVKD. This CDR3 has 15 amino acids. The V and J ends lost 5 bases and 0 bases, in that order; junction bases with no gene match: 3. The CDR3 DNA reads as TGTGCCACCAGTGGGCGACTAGCGGACCAAGAGACCCAGTACTTC. It translates to CATSGRLADQETQYF.